These 30 T cell receptor beta chains were all obtained from the same sample, sequenced in a study of T-cell memory formation after mild COVID-19. Via MiXCR, TCRdb re-called the 5' RACE reads, giving one row per CDR3 protein. In the table there are hundreds of thousands of distinct CDR3 sequences, about 16% of which are singletons. The specimen was PBMCs or a T cell subset sorted from them (not recorded which). The receptors derive from a young man who had mild COVID-19 (a few samples of this study predate the infection). Cell type and time point are not known.

V is TRBV27 and J is TRBJ2-7; D unresolved. V dropped 2 bases and J dropped 0 bases, with 11 bases sitting between them. The germline V gene encodes CDR1 MNHEY and CDR2 SMNVEV (reference sequence). CDR3 length: 15 residues. CDR3 in amino acids: CASSLKGRSSYEQYF. The DNA of the CDR3 is TGTGCCAGCAGTTTAAAGGGTCGGAGCTCCTACGAGCAGTACTTC.

This clonotype was seen only a few times. The gene calls are TRBV2 and TRBJ1-5, with D possibly matching TRBD1 (5 bases). The germline V and J ends were trimmed by 4 bases and 5 bases, with 15 bases remaining between them. The CDR3 extends over 15 amino acids. Germline lookup yields CDR1 SNHLY and CDR2 FYNNEI. The chain's CDR3 is CASSAEAGSDQPQHF. CDR3 DNA: TGTGCCAGCAGTGCTGAGGCAGGGTCAGATCAGCCCCAGCATTTT.

This clonotype was seen only a few times. The chain couples TRBV29-1 to TRBJ2-1, with 7 bases aligning to TRBD1. CDR1 is SQVTM and CDR2 is ANQGSEA in the germline V gene. This CDR3 is built from 12 residues. J was trimmed by 10 bases and V by 7 bases; bases with no gene match: 10. The CDR3, as DNA: TGCAGCGACCAGCAACAGGGGAGCGAGCAGTTCTTC. Protein sequence: CSDQQQGSEQFF.

The rearrangement joins TRBV29-1 to TRBJ2-3; D may be TRBD2 (5 bases). CDR1 is SQVTM and CDR2 is ANQGSEA in the germline V gene. V was cut by 6 bases and J by 2 bases, with 12 bases left in between. This CDR3 is 13 amino acids long. The CDR3 loop is CSVGGRDTDTQYF. CDR3 coding DNA: TGCAGCGTCGGCGGCCGGGACACAGATACGCAGTATTTT.

A few counts support this clonotype. The V and J genes are TRBV20-1 and TRBJ1-2; weak D call: TRBD1 (6 bases). Germline V lookup: CDR1 DFQATT, CDR2 SNEGSKA (reference sequence). The CDR3 totals 14 residues. The V gene lost 2 bases and the J gene lost 6 bases, with 16 bases spanning the gap. CDR3 sequence: CSARMGGLVDGYTF. DNA for the CDR3: TGCAGTGCTAGAATGGGGGGCCTAGTGGATGGCTACACCTTC.

This clonotype has only a few counts. V gene TRBV11-1 combines with J gene TRBJ2-3, with 8 bases identical to TRBD2. CDR3 size: 15 residues. With 6 bases clipped from V and 4 bases from J, the junction kept 9 bases outside the gene matches. Per germline, CDR1 SGHAT and CDR2 FQDESV (reference sequence). CDR3 loop: CASRLTGLVADTQYF. CDR3 bases: TGTGCCAGCAGACTTACGGGACTAGTCGCAGATACGCAGTATTTT.

A few counts support this clonotype. V is TRBV4-2 and J is TRBJ2-5; TRBD2 matches 13 bases. The junction had 7 bases not matched to a gene; V was cut back by 0 bases and J by 3 bases. Germline CDR1 is LGHNA and CDR2 is YNFKEQ. The CDR3 has 18 residues. CDR3 DNA: TGTGCCAGCAGCCAAGAACTAGCGGGGGGGCGGGTCGAAGAGACCCAGTACTTC. Translation gives CASSQELAGGRVEETQYF.

There are a few counts of this clonotype. The chain couples TRBV5-6 to TRBJ1-1; unclear D gene. There are 17 residues in the CDR3. Trimming stripped 4 bases from V and 1 base from J, with 20 bases between. Germline assignment: CDR1 SGHDT and CDR2 YYEEEE. CDR3 in DNA: TGTGCCAGCAGCCCTGGACTCTCCCCAATCGGGAACACTGAAGCTTTCTTT. Translating it yields CASSPGLSPIGNTEAFF.

The V call is TRBV4-2, the J call TRBJ2-5; the match to TRBD2 covers 9 bases. Germline lookup yields CDR1 LGHNA and CDR2 YNFKEQ. V shed 5 bases and J 1 base; nucleotides not matched to a gene: 2. The CDR3 consists of 14 residues. CDR3 sequence (DNA): TGTGCCAGCAGCGGCGGGGGGGCCCAAGAGACCCAGTACTTC. It yields the protein CASSGGGAQETQYF.

Turning to this clonotype: A read error may produce the germline difference seen at one junction end. The J gene is TRBJ1-2, the V gene TRBV4-2, with a possible D match to TRBD1 (6 bases). This CDR3 is 14 amino acids long. Germline CDR1 and CDR2: LGHNA and YNFKEQ. CDR3 in amino acids: CASSQDLTGRIFCF. The DNA for the CDR3 is TGTGCCAGCAGCCAAGATCTTACAGGGCGGATATTTTGCTTC.

The CDR3 reads CASSPDVTSYGYTF. DNA for the CDR3: TGTGCCAGCAGCCCGGACGTAACCAGCTATGGCTACACCTTC. This chain joins TRBV6-5 and TRBJ1-2; no reliable D call. The V end was cut by 6 bases, the J end by 4 bases, with 15 bases between. The germline V gene encodes CDR1 MNHEY and CDR2 SVGAGI. This CDR3 has 14 amino acids.

This clonotype was seen a few times. The CDR3 loop is CASSHGHQNSPLHF. The CDR3 DNA sequence: TGTGCCAGCAGCCACGGACACCAAAATTCACCCCTCCACTTT. The chain recombines TRBV3-1 with TRBJ1-6; TRBD1 might be the D (5 bases). Germline V gene sequence: CDR1 LGHDT, CDR2 YNNKEL (reference sequence). The CDR3 consists of 14 residues. Trimming stripped 3 bases from V and 7 bases from J, with 10 bases between.

This clonotype is a singleton in its sample. The chain links TRBV19 to TRBJ2-3; D call uncertain. This CDR3 has 15 amino acids. Germline V CDR1 and CDR2: LNHDA, SQIVND (reference sequence). Trimming stripped 4 bases from V and 0 bases from J, with 11 bases between. The CDR3 loop is CASSRILESTDTQYF. For the CDR3, the DNA is TGTGCCAGTAGTAGGATTCTGGAGAGCACAGATACGCAGTATTTT.

The V and J genes are TRBV7-9 and TRBJ1-1; 9 nucleotides line up with TRBD1. The CDR3 spans 12 residues. The germline CDR1 and CDR2 sequences are SEHNR and FQNEAQ (reference sequence). The V segment lost 4 bases and the J segment 9 bases; nucleotides outside the gene matches: 3. CDR3 DNA: TGTGCCAGCAGCTCAGGACAGGGGCAAGCTTTCTTT. As protein: CASSSGQGQAFF.

This chain links TRBV7-2 with TRBJ2-1; perhaps TRBD1 as D (5 bases). The V gene's germline CDR1 is SGHTA and CDR2 FQGNSA. The CDR3 totals 16 residues. V lost 4 bases and J 2 bases, leaving 15 bases between the germline ends. The CDR3 coding sequence is TGTGCCAGCAGCTCCCAGGGATCCACAACCTACAATGAGCAGTTCTTC. Its translation: CASSSQGSTTYNEQFF.

The J gene is TRBJ2-3, the V gene TRBV29-1; D is possibly TRBD2 (6 bases). The CDR3 is 13 residues long. The V gene lost 3 bases and the J gene lost 2 bases, with 9 bases spanning the gap. Germline V gene data show CDR1 as SQVTM and CDR2 as ANQGSEA. CDR3 protein: CSVEALATDTQYF. CDR3 DNA: TGCAGCGTTGAGGCACTAGCCACAGATACGCAGTATTTT.

This clonotype was seen at least ten times. This chain joins TRBV5-1 and TRBJ2-3; D is possibly TRBD1 (6 bases). CDR3 length: 15 amino acids. The germline CDR1 and CDR2 sequences are SGHRS and YFSETQ. Trimming removed 0 bases from V and 2 bases from J, with 10 bases in between. The CDR3 sequence: CASSLARGDTDTQYF. Written as DNA, the CDR3 is TGCGCCAGCAGCTTGGCCAGGGGAGACACAGATACGCAGTATTTT.

This clonotype was detected only a few times. This CDR3 reads CASSQRTGPQDEQYF. CDR3 in DNA: TGTGCCAGCTCACAAAGGACAGGGCCCCAAGACGAGCAGTACTTC. The chain carries TRBV18 and TRBJ2-7, with 8 bases that match TRBD1. Looked up from germline, CDR1 is KGHSH and CDR2 is LQKENI. This CDR3 contains 15 residues. V was clipped by 4 bases and J by 5 bases; unmatched bases: 10.

This clonotype showed up many times. The V call is TRBV7-2, the J call TRBJ2-2, with D unclear. Trimming took 5 bases from V and 7 from J, leaving 11 bases between them. Germline-derived CDR1 and CDR2 are SGHTA and FQGNSA. CDR3 length equals 13 residues. The CDR3 nucleotides read TGTGCCAGCAGCCAGCTCAACCGCGGGGAGCTGTTTTTT. Translating it yields CASSQLNRGELFF.

There are many counts of this clonotype. The chain carries TRBV20-1 and TRBJ1-1; maybe TRBD1 (6 bases). The ends were cut back, 0 bases at V and 5 bases at J, with 13 bases in the middle. Germline V gene lookup returns CDR1 DFQATT and CDR2 SNEGSKA (reference sequence). The CDR3 length is 14 residues. The CDR3 sequence: CSARDWGAETEAFF. As DNA, the CDR3 is TGCAGTGCTAGAGATTGGGGGGCGGAAACTGAAGCTTTCTTT.

The rearrangement uses TRBV27 and TRBJ1-1; D might be TRBD1 (6 bases). V was shortened by 3 bases and J by 0 bases, with 17 bases between the two germline ends. This CDR3 contains 17 residues. Germline V gene sequence: CDR1 MNHEY, CDR2 SMNVEV (reference sequence). This CDR3 reads CASSLSGEGGLNTEAFF. For the CDR3, the DNA is TGTGCCAGCAGTTTGTCAGGGGAGGGGGGGTTGAACACTGAAGCTTTCTTT.

This clonotype has more than one count but fewer than ten. The V and J genes are TRBV11-1 and TRBJ2-1, with 7 bases identical to TRBD1. The CDR3 is 16 residues long. V shed 1 base, J shed 8 bases, and the junction held 11 bases outside the gene matches. In germline, CDR1 is SGHAT, CDR2 FQDESV (reference sequence). In nucleotides, the CDR3 is TGTGCCAGCAGCTTAGATACCAGGGGGATCGGGGATGAGCAGTTCTTC. It specifies CASSLDTRGIGDEQFF.

The rearrangement links TRBV11-2 to TRBJ2-2; the D gene is possibly TRBD1 (7 bases). Trimming left V 2 bases short and J 4 bases short, with 14 bases between. The CDR3 runs to 16 residues. Germline V CDR1 and CDR2: SGHAT, FQNNGV. CDR3 DNA sequence: TGTGCCAGCAGCTTAAAGAGTCAGGGGGGCACCGGGGAGCTGTTTTTT. Its translation is CASSLKSQGGTGELFF.

This clonotype was detected ten times or more. The V gene is TRBV12-5, the J gene TRBJ2-3; the D is unclear. The CDR3 loop spans 14 amino acids. Germline CDR1 reads LGHNT; CDR2 reads FRNRAP. V shed 2 bases and J shed 2 bases, with 8 bases lying between them. This chain's CDR3 is CASGLTTTTDTQYF. CDR3 nucleotides: TGTGCTAGTGGTTTGACCACTACCACAGATACGCAGTATTTT.

This clonotype was found a few times. This sequence joins TRBV7-8 and TRBJ1-5, with D tentatively TRBD1 (5 bases). The germline gives CDR1 SGHVS, CDR2 FQNEAQ. The CDR3 has 12 residues. Trimming removed 5 bases at V and 7 bases at J, with 9 bases between. CDR3 bases: TGTGCCAGCAGCGGGACTGGACAGCCCCAGCATTTT. Its translation is CASSGTGQPQHF.

For the CDR3, the DNA is TGTGCCAGCAGCGGACAGGGGTTCACAGATACGCAGTATTTT. Translating it yields CASSGQGFTDTQYF. The chain links TRBV7-2 to TRBJ2-3; 9 positions agree with TRBD1. The CDR3 sequence is 14 residues long. Germline V lookup: CDR1 SGHTA, CDR2 FQGNSA. The ends lost 5 bases at V and 2 bases at J; junction bases unmatched: 2. Full variable domain (missing parts from reference TRBV7-2 and TRBJ2-3): GAGVSQSPSNKVTEKGKDVELRCDPISGHTALYWYRQSLGQGLEFLIYFQGNSAPDKSGLPSDRFSAERTGGSVSTLTIQRTQQEDSAVYLCASSGQGFTDTQYFGPGTRLTVL.

The rearrangement joins TRBV18 to TRBJ1-6; the D is unclear. V was shortened by 6 bases and J by 5 bases, with 8 bases between the two germline ends. Germline values: CDR1 KGHSH, CDR2 LQKENI. The CDR3 spans 13 residues. The CDR3 bases are TGTGCCAGCTCCCCGGAGAATAATTCACCCCTCCACTTT. This gives the protein CASSPENNSPLHF.

The chain combines TRBV6-6 with TRBJ1-2, with D possibly being TRBD1 (6 bases). The CDR3 extends over 11 amino acids. V lost 8 bases to trimming and J lost 8 bases, with 12 bases between them. Germline V gene lookup returns CDR1 MNHNY and CDR2 SVGAGI (reference sequence). CDR3 nucleotide sequence: TGTGCCAGCCGACAGGTGGAGGGCTACACCTTC. Protein product: CASRQVEGYTF.

In its sample, this clonotype was seen a few times. V and J are TRBV2 and TRBJ2-5, with D unclear. Trimming stripped 6 bases from V and 2 bases from J, with 10 bases between. The CDR3 length is 13 residues. Germline CDR1 SNHLY, CDR2 FYNNEI. The CDR3 loop reads CASSANGQETQYF. The CDR3 bases are TGTGCCAGCAGCGCGAACGGACAAGAGACCCAGTACTTC.

The chain couples TRBV4-2 to TRBJ2-2, with TRBD2 identical over 8 bases. The CDR3 covers 20 residues. The V gene's germline CDR1 is LGHNA and CDR2 YNFKEQ. V gave up 1 base and J gave up 1 base; unmatched junction bases: 14. This CDR3 reads CASSQGGSGGLKGNTGELFF. CDR3 nucleotide sequence: TGTGCCAGCAGCCAAGGAGGTTCGGGGGGGCTTAAAGGGAACACCGGGGAGCTGTTTTTT.